Listed here are 21 T cell receptor beta chains from one sample, sequenced in a study of blood T cell repertoires in COVID-19. The assay was immunoSEQ multiplex PCR, and TCRdb's table has in-frame clones only and misses some. The sample holds about 210,000 clones, approximately 78% seen once. The sequencing input was PBMCs or T cells enriched from blood (not recorded which). The receptors derive from a middle-aged man who had recovered from COVID-19.

The rearrangement joins TRBV13 to TRBJ2-4; D gene unclear. This CDR3 is 14 amino acids long. Trimming took off 5 bases at V and 4 bases at J, with 12 bases between the two ends. Germline V gene lookup returns CDR1 PRHDT and CDR2 FYEKMQ (reference sequence). The CDR3 region is CASSATARKNIQYF. CDR3 DNA sequence: TGTGCCAGCAGCGCGACTGCGCGGAAAAACATTCAGTACTTC.

The J gene is TRBJ2-3, the V gene TRBV2; D is uncertain. The CDR3 has 13 residues. Germline values: CDR1 SNHLY, CDR2 FYNNEI. V was cut by 2 bases and J by 5 bases, with 8 bases left in between. The CDR3 region has the DNA TGTGCCAGCAGTGAACTAGAGGTAGATACGCAGTATTTT. It encodes CASSELEVDTQYF. The full variable domain, with the rest looked up from reference TRBV2 and TRBJ2-3, is EPEVTQTPSHQVTQMGQEVILRCVPISNHLYFYWYRQILGQKVEFLVSFYNNEISEKSEIFDDQFSVERPDGSNFTLKIRSTKLEDSAMYFCASSELEVDTQYFGPGTRLTVL.

V gene TRBV29-1 combines with J gene TRBJ1-2; D gene unclear. This CDR3 is 11 amino acids long. CDR1 SQVTM and CDR2 ANQGSEA come from the germline V gene. Trimming shortened V by 6 bases and J by 8 bases, and 13 bases separated the two germline ends. CDR3 in DNA: TGCAGCGTCCGGCGGGCGGAAGGCTACACCTTC. Its translation is CSVRRAEGYTF.

This chain joins TRBV7-8 and TRBJ1-1; 8 bases match TRBD1. Germline CDR1 reads SGHVS; CDR2 reads FQNEAQ. This CDR3 comprises 16 residues. V dropped 6 bases and J dropped 0; count of bases not matched to a gene: 9. CDR3 in DNA: TGTGCCAGCAGAAAGAGGACAGGGCCTATGAACACTGAAGCTTTCTTT. Encoded protein: CASRKRTGPMNTEAFF.

The chain employs TRBV4-1 and TRBJ1-1; 10 nucleotides agree with TRBD1. The CDR3 has 17 residues. Germline V gives CDR1 MGHRA, CDR2 YSYEKL. Trimming removed 6 bases from V and 0 bases from J; junction bases left unmatched: 10. The CDR3 here is CASRRGQGTLLNTEAFF. The DNA for the CDR3 is TGCGCCAGCAGACGGGGACAGGGGACACTCTTGAACACTGAAGCTTTCTTT.

J is TRBJ1-3 and V is TRBV6-5; D gene uncertain. The CDR3 extends over 14 amino acids. V was clipped by 7 bases and J by 3 bases, with 13 bases between them. Germline V gene lookup returns CDR1 MNHEY and CDR2 SVGAGI. CDR3 sequence: CASNPYRSGNTIYF. CDR3 DNA sequence: TGTGCCAGCAACCCATACAGAAGTGGAAACACCATATATTTT.

The chain recombines TRBV5-4 with TRBJ2-3, with D possibly matching TRBD1 (6 bases). This CDR3 region has 14 residues. Germline assignment: CDR1 SGHNT and CDR2 YYREEE (reference sequence). Between the trimmed V and J ends, which lost 4 bases and 6 bases, there was a span of 15 bases. CDR3 DNA: TGTGCCAGCAGCCGGGACCATAGGGGGGATACGCAGTATTTT. Translated, it gives CASSRDHRGDTQYF.

The rearrangement uses TRBV18 and TRBJ1-2; D unresolved. V was trimmed by 0 bases and J by 0 bases, leaving 8 bases between them. Per germline, CDR1 KGHSH and CDR2 LQKENI. This CDR3 has 15 residues. In DNA form, the CDR3 reads TGTGCCAGCTCACCACCGGAGACCGCTAACTATGGCTACACCTTC. This codes for CASSPPETANYGYTF.

In the case of this clone: This sample includes further DNA sequences coding for the same CDR3. The rearrangement links TRBV5-1 to TRBJ2-1; D is undetermined. The CDR3 runs to 12 residues. Germline V gene sequence: CDR1 SGHRS, CDR2 YFSETQ. Trimming shortened V by 1 base and J by 5 bases, and 4 bases separated the two germline ends. This chain's CDR3 is CASSLPDNEQFF. CDR3 nucleotides: TGCGCCAGCAGCTTGCCCGACAATGAGCAGTTCTTC.

This chain joins TRBV6-6 and TRBJ1-5; D is uncertain. CDR3 length: 15 residues. The V end lost 2 bases, the J end lost 7 bases, and 15 bases lay between the germline ends. The germline CDR1 and CDR2 sequences are MNHNY and SVGAGI (reference sequence). In DNA form, the CDR3 reads TGTGCCAGCAGTTACGAAAAAAGTTATAGCCAGCCCCAGCATTTT. It codes for CASSYEKSYSQPQHF.

This sequence joins TRBV4-1 and TRBJ2-1; TRBD2 might be the D (5 bases). This CDR3 has 16 residues. The ends were cut back, 4 bases at V and 4 bases at J, with 17 bases in the middle. Germline CDR1 is MGHRA and CDR2 is YSYEKL. Here the CDR3 reads CASSPLDAGLYNEQFF. The CDR3 region has the DNA TGCGCCAGCAGCCCCCTCGATGCGGGCCTATACAATGAGCAGTTCTTC.

The chain uses TRBV27 and TRBJ1-6, with 8 bases matching TRBD1. The V gene end was trimmed by 8 bases and the J gene end by 6 bases; junction bases not matched to a gene: 6. Germline V gene data show CDR1 as MNHEY and CDR2 as SMNVEV (reference sequence). The length of the CDR3 is 14 residues. DNA of the CDR3: TGTGCCAGCGGGATGACAGGGGTTAATTCACCCCTCCACTTT. It yields the protein CASGMTGVNSPLHF.

This chain links TRBV5-6 with TRBJ1-5, with a weak D call TRBD1 (6 bases). Per germline, CDR1 SGHDT and CDR2 YYEEEE. This CDR3 comprises 16 residues. V was clipped by 5 bases and J by 2 bases, with 17 bases between them. CDR3 sequence: CASRLGGPWGNQPQHF. The CDR3 nucleotides are TGTGCCAGCAGACTGGGGGGGCCTTGGGGCAATCAGCCCCAGCATTTT.

Written as DNA, the CDR3 is TGTGCCAGTAGACGGGACTACACAGATACGCAGTATTTT. This codes for CASRRDYTDTQYF. V usage is TRBV19 and J usage is TRBJ2-3, with TRBD2 identical over 7 bases. The V and J ends lost 6 bases and 2 bases, in that order; junction bases with no gene match: 2. This CDR3 is built from 13 residues. Germline values: CDR1 LNHDA, CDR2 SQIVND (reference sequence). Full variable domain (remainder filled in from reference TRBV19 and TRBJ2-3): DGGITQSPKYLFRKEGQNVTLSCEQNLNHDAMYWYRQDPGQGLRLIYYSQIVNDFQKGDIAEGYSVSREKKESFPLTVTSAQKNPTAFYLCASRRDYTDTQYFGPGTRLTVL.

The gene calls are TRBV7-9 and TRBJ2-7, with TRBD2 identical over 7 bases. V lost 11 bases and J lost 3; bases outside the gene matches: 7. CDR3 length: 12 residues. CDR1 is SEHNR and CDR2 is FQNEAQ in the germline V gene (reference sequence). The CDR3 sequence: CALGGTDYEQYF. CDR3 nucleotides: TGTGCCCTGGGAGGGACGGACTACGAGCAGTACTTC.

The chain employs TRBV3-1 (or the pseudogene TRBV3-2) and TRBJ1-2; the match to TRBD1 covers 7 bases. This CDR3 region has 15 residues. J was trimmed by 3 bases and V by 4 bases; bases with no gene match: 8. CDR1 is LGHDT, CDR2 YNNKEL, per germline (reference sequence). This chain's CDR3 is CASSPNRGWDYGYTF. In DNA form, the CDR3 reads TGTGCCAGCAGCCCGAACAGGGGTTGGGACTATGGCTACACCTTC.

The V and J genes are TRBV5-4 and TRBJ2-3; 13 bases align to TRBD2. With V trimmed by 5 bases and J by 3 bases, 6 bases remained unmatched. The CDR3 is 16 amino acids. Per germline, CDR1 SGHNT and CDR2 YYREEE (reference sequence). This CDR3 reads CASSRRTSGSTDTQYF. Written as DNA, the CDR3 is TGTGCCAGCAGTCGACGGACTAGCGGGAGTACAGATACGCAGTATTTT.

The rearrangement uses TRBV14 and TRBJ2-5; no clear D. V shed 0 bases and J shed 5 bases, with 13 bases lying between them. Looked up from germline, CDR1 is SGHDN and CDR2 is FVKESK. The CDR3 covers 15 residues. The CDR3 coding sequence is TGTGCCAGCAGCCAAGAGTCAAGCCCGGTGGAGACCCAGTACTTC. Protein product: CASSQESSPVETQYF.

V usage is TRBV19 and J usage is TRBJ2-6; 12 bases map to TRBD2. V was clipped by 5 bases and J by 3 bases; unmatched bases: 14. CDR1 and CDR2 (germline): LNHDA, SQIVND (reference sequence). The CDR3 has 20 residues. The CDR3 here is CASSEHLPSGRAYGANVLTF. For the CDR3, the DNA is TGTGCCAGTAGTGAACACCTTCCTAGCGGGAGGGCCTATGGGGCCAACGTCCTGACTTTC.

This clone was detected only once. The chain carries TRBV12-3 or TRBV12-4 and TRBJ1-1; D call uncertain. V was cut by 6 bases and J by 4 bases, with 9 bases left in between. The CDR3 has 12 residues. The CDR3 reads CASRHISTEAFF. Written as DNA, the CDR3 is TGTGCCAGCAGACACATCAGCACTGAAGCTTTCTTT.

The CDR3 loop is CASSSSGSEQYF. CDR3 sequence (DNA): TGTGCCAGCAGCTCTAGCGGGAGTGAGCAGTACTTC. V and J are TRBV7-9 and TRBJ2-7; 10 nucleotides line up with TRBD2. Germline CDR1 SEHNR, CDR2 FQNEAQ (reference sequence). The CDR3 runs 12 residues. The V and J ends lost 4 bases and 7 bases, in that order; junction bases with no gene match: 1.